The present T cell receptor beta chain was sequenced within a study of blood T cell repertoires in COVID-19. Overall study context: Acute-phase and convalescent COVID-19 samples originated in the United States, Italy and Spain. T cells, B-cell-depleted T cells, or PBMCs supplied cDNA or gDNA.

The CDR3 totals 16 residues. V lost 1 base to trimming and J lost 5 bases, with 16 bases between them. Per germline, CDR1 LGHDT and CDR2 YNNKEL (reference sequence). Profiled with immunoSEQ multiplex PCR; TCRdb holds only in-frame clones, not every one. The profile covers 360,000 or so clones, with roughly 90% appearing a single time and 0.95% to 1.1% taken by the ten largest. Which cohort a participant joined came from the clinical history participants gave. This receptor was identified in a woman aged 30 to 39 who had been exposed to COVID-19. The chain links TRBV3-1 (or the pseudogene TRBV3-2) to TRBJ2-3, with a possible D match to TRBD1 (6 bases). The material sequenced was PBMCs or T cells enriched from blood (not recorded which). This chain's CDR3 is CASSQGAGAIGDTQYF. CDR3 bases: TGTGCCAGCAGCCAAGGGGCAGGGGCAATCGGAGATACGCAGTATTTT.